This entry lists 6 T cell receptor beta chains sequenced from one sample in a study of blood T cell repertoires in COVID-19. Generated by immunoSEQ multiplex PCR, the TCRdb table keeps only in-frame clones and is missing some. The sample includes about 670,000 clones, about 87% of them seen just once. Sequenced sample: peripheral blood. All receptors come from a woman aged 18-29 years with acute or convalescent COVID-19.

This clone has more than one count but fewer than ten. The chain links TRBV6-4 to TRBJ1-2, with unresolved D. CDR3 length: 13 amino acids. Looked up from germline, CDR1 is MRHNA and CDR2 is SNTAGT. V lost 2 bases and J lost 4, with 8 bases in between. CDR3 in DNA: TGTGCCAGCAGTGACGGCGGAACCTATGGCTACACCTTC. It is translated as CASSDGGTYGYTF.

This chain joins TRBV3-1 (or the pseudogene TRBV3-2) and TRBJ2-5, with 8 bases lining up with TRBD1. Losses at the gene ends were 1 base for V and 4 bases for J; bases not matched to a gene: 14. The CDR3 loop spans 18 amino acids. Germline V gives CDR1 LGHDT, CDR2 YNNKEL (reference sequence). The CDR3 sequence: CASSQVIPSPTGAETQYF. As DNA, the CDR3 is TGTGCCAGCAGCCAAGTAATCCCATCTCCGACAGGGGCAGAGACCCAGTACTTC.

The CDR3 is CASNLAGAYEQYF. In nucleotides, the CDR3 is TGTGCCAGCAACCTAGCGGGGGCATACGAGCAGTACTTC. V is TRBV6-5 and J is TRBJ2-7; 10 nucleotides align to TRBD2. The germline CDR1 and CDR2 sequences are MNHEY and SVGAGI. Unmatched junction bases numbered 4, after V lost 7 bases and J lost 4 bases. The CDR3 totals 13 residues.

The V and J genes are TRBV29-1 and TRBJ1-1, with a weak D call TRBD1 (5 bases). The V and J ends lost 7 bases and 5 bases respectively, with 20 bases between them. The CDR3 runs to 14 residues. Germline CDR1 and CDR2: SQVTM and ANQGSEA. The CDR3 DNA sequence: TGCAGCGCGGAAAGCGGGGGGTTTGGGACTGAAGCTTTCTTT. Translation: CSAESGGFGTEAFF.

The chain combines TRBV6-5 with TRBJ1-2; TRBD1 aligns across 12 bases. V dropped 6 bases and J dropped 6; count of bases not matched to a gene: 5. The CDR3 sequence is 14 residues long. Germline V gene data show CDR1 as MNHEY and CDR2 as SVGAGI. The CDR3, as DNA: TGTGCCAGCAGAAGGGACAGGGGGCTTAATGGCTACACCTTC. Its translation: CASRRDRGLNGYTF.

The chain combines TRBV5-8 with TRBJ1-5, with D unclear. V lost 3 bases, J lost 0 bases, and 10 bases lay in between. The CDR3 extends over 15 amino acids. Germline-derived CDR1 and CDR2 are SGHTS and YDEGEE. This CDR3 reads CASSSGQYSNQPQHF. The CDR3 nucleotides read TGTGCCAGCAGCTCAGGCCAGTATAGCAATCAGCCCCAGCATTTT.